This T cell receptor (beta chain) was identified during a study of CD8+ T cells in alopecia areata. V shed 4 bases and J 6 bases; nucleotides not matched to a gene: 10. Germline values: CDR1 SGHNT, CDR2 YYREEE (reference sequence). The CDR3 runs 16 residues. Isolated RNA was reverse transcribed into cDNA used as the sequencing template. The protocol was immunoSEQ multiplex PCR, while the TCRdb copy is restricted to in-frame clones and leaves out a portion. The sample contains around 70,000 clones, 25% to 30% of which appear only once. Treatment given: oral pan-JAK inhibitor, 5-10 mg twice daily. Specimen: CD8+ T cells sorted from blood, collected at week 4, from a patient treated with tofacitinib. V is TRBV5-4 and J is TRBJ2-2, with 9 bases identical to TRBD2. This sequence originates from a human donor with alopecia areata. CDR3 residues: CASSDSSGKDAGELFF. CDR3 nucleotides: TGTGCCAGCAGCGACTCTAGCGGGAAGGATGCCGGGGAGCTGTTTTTT. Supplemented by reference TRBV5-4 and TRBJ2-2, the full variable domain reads ETGVTQSPTHLIKTRGQQVTLRCSSQSGHNTVSWYQQALGQGPQFIFQYYREEENGRGNFPPRFSGLQFPNYSSELNVNALELDDSALYLCASSDSSGKDAGELFFGEGSRLTVL.